These 6 T cell receptor beta chains came from one sample sequenced in a study of T cells in Graves' hyperthyroidism and ophthalmopathy. Authors of the study amplified TCR beta CDR3 regions from RNA transcripts. The HTBI primer set was used in a first-round RT-PCR of the TCR CDR3. TCRdb reanalysed the multiplex PCR reads using MiXCR and keeps one entry per CDR3 protein. The profile shows over 300,000 distinct CDR3 sequences, approximately 13% of them singletons. The sample comprised blood. These receptors were taken from a woman aged 60-75 years with Graves' hyperthyroidism.

This clonotype was seen repeatedly, ten times or more. V usage is TRBV2 and J usage is TRBJ1-5, with D perhaps matching TRBD1 (5 bases). CDR3 size: 16 residues. Trimming pared 4 bases from V and 11 bases from J, leaving 24 bases between. Germline CDR1 reads SNHLY; CDR2 reads FYNNEI. For the CDR3, the DNA is TGTGCCAGCAGTGGTGGGACGGTCACGGGCGGGGGGGCCCAGCATTTT. Translation: CASSGGTVTGGGAQHF.

The chain is built from TRBV24-1 and TRBJ2-1; 10 bases map to TRBD2. The CDR3 runs 15 residues. Germline loops: CDR1 KGHDR, CDR2 SFDVKD. Trimming cost V 4 bases and J 6 bases; bases outside gene matches: 5. For the CDR3, the DNA is TGTGCCACCAGTGACAGCGGGAGGGCACTCAATGAGCAGTTCTTC. Residues: CATSDSGRALNEQFF.

Many counts were recorded for this clonotype. This chain links TRBV18 with TRBJ1-2; TRBD1 aligns across 8 bases. V was clipped by 6 bases and J by 3 bases; unmatched bases: 6. The germline V gene encodes CDR1 KGHSH and CDR2 LQKENI. CDR3 length: 14 amino acids. The CDR3 nucleotides are TGTGCCAGCTCGGCGGGACAGGCTGACTATGGCTACACCTTC. Translated, it gives CASSAGQADYGYTF.

The genes are TRBV24-1 and TRBJ2-3, with D possibly matching TRBD1 (5 bases). Trimming shortened V by 5 bases and J by 4 bases, and 12 bases separated the two germline ends. Germline V gene sequence: CDR1 KGHDR, CDR2 SFDVKD. CDR3 length: 14 residues. CDR3 in amino acids: CATSGREGADTQYF. In DNA form, the CDR3 reads TGTGCCACCAGTGGCAGGGAAGGAGCAGATACGCAGTATTTT.

At least ten counts were recorded for this clonotype. V gene TRBV11-2 combines with J gene TRBJ1-5; D is uncertain. The ends were cut back, 0 bases at V and 3 bases at J, with 6 bases in the middle. Looked up from germline, CDR1 is SGHAT and CDR2 is FQNNGV. The CDR3 is made up of 14 amino acids. CDR3 sequence (DNA): TGTGCCAGCAGCTTAGACGGGTACAATCAGCCCCAGCATTTT. Translated: CASSLDGYNQPQHF.

This clonotype was counted many times. V is TRBV3-1 and J is TRBJ1-5; the D is unclear. Germline CDR1 LGHDT, CDR2 YNNKEL (reference sequence). The ends were cut back, 1 base at V and 9 bases at J, with 13 bases in the middle. The CDR3 covers 14 residues. The CDR3 is CASSQGANRLPQHF. In DNA form, the CDR3 reads TGTGCCAGCAGCCAAGGCGCAAATCGCTTGCCCCAGCATTTT.